Each of the 6 T cell receptor beta chains below was sequenced from the same sample in a study of regulatory T cells in long-lasting Graves disease. Regarding time point: newly diagnosed GD, antithyroid drugs for less than 3 months. PBMCs were the source of the RNA used for TCR sequencing. In building TCR beta libraries, iRepertoire HTBI primers were used together with Arm-PCR of CDR3 regions. TCRdb reanalysed the multiplex PCR reads using MiXCR and keeps one entry per CDR3 protein. The sample includes about 420,000 distinct CDR3 sequences, 16% of them seen just once. This sample was shared with a second study, whose subject was T cells in Graves' hyperthyroidism and ophthalmopathy.

The source material was peripheral blood mononuclear cells (PBMCs), sampled at new diagnosis, from a patient treated with antithyroid drugs. These receptors all come from a woman aged 18-35 years with Graves disease.

In this sample, this clonotype turned up many times. The rearrangement joins TRBV11-2 to TRBJ1-1, with D maybe TRBD1 (5 bases). CDR1 and CDR2 (germline): SGHAT, FQNNGV. Trimming took off 2 bases at V and 1 base at J, with 17 bases between the two ends. This CDR3 spans 17 amino acids. CDR3 sequence: CASSLILGRGGNTEAFF. DNA for the CDR3: TGTGCCAGCAGCTTAATACTCGGACGGGGCGGGAACACTGAAGCTTTCTTT.

The chain combines TRBV19 with TRBJ2-1; 7 bases align to TRBD2. Trimming at V came to 3 bases and at J to 10 bases, leaving 9 bases not matched to a gene. CDR3 size: 14 residues. From germline, CDR1 is LNHDA and CDR2 SQIVND (reference sequence). The CDR3 DNA sequence: TGTGCCAGTAGTATTAATAGCGGGCACCTAGAGCAGTTCTTC. Translation gives CASSINSGHLEQFF.

On this clonotype itself: A single base separates this from a much larger clone, so it may be a read error. V gene TRBV28 combines with J gene TRBJ1-2; TRBD1 agrees at 8 bases. Germline lookup yields CDR1 MDHEN and CDR2 SYDVKM. The CDR3 contains 15 residues. V trimming: 5 bases; J trimming: 8 bases; junction bases outside the gene matches: 13. The CDR3 spells CASSPGTGLLDGYTF. CDR3 DNA sequence: TGTGCCAGCAGTCCGGGGACAGGTCTCCTCGACGGCTACACCTTC.

The V gene is TRBV7-2, the J gene TRBJ2-7; 7 nucleotides line up with TRBD2. The CDR3 spans 15 residues. Germline V lookup: CDR1 SGHTA, CDR2 FQGNSA. V shed 10 bases and J 0 bases; nucleotides not matched to a gene: 12. The CDR3 nucleotides read TGTGCCACGCATTTGGGGGGGGGGAGCTCCTACGAGCAGTACTTC. Its protein is CATHLGGGSSYEQYF.

This clonotype was detected many times. This CDR3 is CASSSGGPDEQFF. CDR3 DNA: TGTGCCAGCAGCTCCGGCGGGCCGGATGAGCAGTTCTTC. The chain carries TRBV7-3 and TRBJ2-1; maybe TRBD2 (5 bases). The CDR3 has 13 amino acids. Trimming took 4 bases from V and 8 from J, leaving 12 bases between them. Looked up from germline, CDR1 is SGHTA and CDR2 is FQGTGA.

V usage is TRBV6-1 and J usage is TRBJ2-1; 8 nucleotides align to TRBD2. The CDR3 sequence is 15 residues long. Germline CDR1 MNHNS, CDR2 SASEGT. The V and J ends lost 5 bases and 4 bases, in that order; junction bases with no gene match: 7. The DNA of the CDR3 is TGTGCCAGCAGTCCTCCGGGACTAGTTTACAATGAGCAGTTCTTC. This translates into CASSPPGLVYNEQFF.